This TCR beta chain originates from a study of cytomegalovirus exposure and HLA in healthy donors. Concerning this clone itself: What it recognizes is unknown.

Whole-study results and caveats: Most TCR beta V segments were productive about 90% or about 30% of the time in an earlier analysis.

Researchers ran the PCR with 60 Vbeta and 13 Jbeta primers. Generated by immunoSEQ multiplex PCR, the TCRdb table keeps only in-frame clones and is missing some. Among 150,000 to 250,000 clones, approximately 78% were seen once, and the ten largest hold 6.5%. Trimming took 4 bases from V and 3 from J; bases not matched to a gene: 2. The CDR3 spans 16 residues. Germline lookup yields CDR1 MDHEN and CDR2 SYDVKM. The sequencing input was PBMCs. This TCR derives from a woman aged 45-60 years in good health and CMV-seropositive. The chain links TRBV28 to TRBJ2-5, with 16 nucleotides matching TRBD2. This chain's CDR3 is CASSYGTSGGEETQYF. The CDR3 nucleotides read TGTGCCAGCAGTTATGGGACTAGCGGGGGGGAAGAGACCCAGTACTTC. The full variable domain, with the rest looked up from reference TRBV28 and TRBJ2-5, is DVKVTQSSRYLVKRTGEKVFLECVQDMDHENMFWYRQDPGLGLRLIYFSYDVKMKEKGDIPEGYSVSREKKERFSLILESASTNQTSMYLCASSYGTSGGEETQYFGPGTRLLVL.